These 18 T cell receptor beta chains originate from one sample sequenced in a study of T cells in women clearing cervical HPV infection. TCRdb's table, derived via immunoSEQ multiplex PCR, lists solely in-frame clones and lacks some. The sample has tens of thousands of clones, and its top ten clones hold approximately 4.8%. Sequencing input: blood buffy coat. All receptors derive from a woman between 18 and 70 years old with a cervical HPV16 infection that either progressed to CIN3+ or cleared (not recorded which).

Note on this clone: The missing CDR3 end, 3 residues past where the read stops, is filled in from the germline J gene. The chain employs TRBV20-1 and TRBJ1-2; TRBD1 might be the D (6 bases). The V gene's germline CDR1 is DFQATT and CDR2 SNEGSKA (reference sequence). Deletions cut 4 bases from V and 3 bases from J, with 15 bases between. CDR3 length equals 14 residues. CDR3 region: CSATPTGSDYGYTF. The CDR3 DNA, read in part, is TGCAGTGCTACCCCAACAGGGAGCGACTATGGC.

About this clone: The read terminates 3 residues before the CDR3 end, so the remaining end is supplied by the germline J gene. V and J are TRBV2 and TRBJ2-7, with 8 bases that match TRBD1. CDR3 size: 14 residues. Germline V gives CDR1 SNHLY, CDR2 FYNNEI. J was trimmed by 2 bases and V by 6 bases; bases with no gene match: 6. CDR3 DNA (partial): TGTGCCAGCAGCGTCGACAGGGGCGCCTACGAG. This translates into CASSVDRGAYE. The full CDR3 protein reads CASSVDRGAYEQYF.

About this clone: The CDR3 end is not reached by the read, which stops 3 residues before it; the germline J gene fills it in. V is TRBV7-8 and J is TRBJ1-1; 8 bases are shared with TRBD1. V gave up 1 base and J gave up 5 bases; unmatched junction bases: 6. CDR3 length: 15 residues. The germline V gene encodes CDR1 SGHVS and CDR2 FQNEAQ. CDR3 in amino acids: CASSLGAGGGTEAFF. CDR3 bases read: TGTGCCAGCAGCTTAGGCGCAGGGGGCGGAACTGAA.

With respect to this clone: The read stops 3 residues short of the end of the CDR3; the missing end is completed from the germline J gene. The J gene is TRBJ2-3, the V gene TRBV18; 13 nucleotides align to TRBD2. This CDR3 is 17 amino acids long. Germline V gene lookup returns CDR1 KGHSH and CDR2 LQKENI. The V and J ends lost 3 bases and 5 bases, in that order; junction bases with no gene match: 8. Here the CDR3 reads CASSPPLAGGPRDTQYF. Partial CDR3 DNA: TGTGCCAGCTCACCCCCACTAGCGGGGGGGCCAAGAGATACG.

In the case of this clone: The read stops 3 residues short of the end of the CDR3; the missing end is completed from the germline J gene. The rearrangement uses TRBV5-1 and TRBJ2-3; 12 bases fit TRBD2. Germline V gene sequence: CDR1 SGHRS, CDR2 YFSETQ. J gave up 4 bases and V 6 bases, and 6 bases lay outside the gene matches. This CDR3 is built from 15 residues. CDR3 amino acids: CASKLSSGGADTQYF. The covered CDR3 bases are TGCGCCAGCAAACTTTCTAGCGGGGGGGCAGATACG.

As regards this clone: From the germline J gene comes the end of the CDR3, since the read stops 3 residues before it. This chain uses TRBV5-4 with TRBJ2-7, with a tentative D call TRBD2 (6 bases). Trimming removed 0 bases at V and 3 bases at J, with 16 bases between. This CDR3 contains 16 residues. From germline, CDR1 is SGHNT and CDR2 YYREEE (reference sequence). The CDR3 loop is CASSLAGRLGVYEQYF. The sequenced part of the CDR3 DNA is TGTGCCAGCAGCTTGGCAGGGCGACTAGGGGTCTACGAG.

Notes on this clone: The junction shows a germline mismatch at one end, possibly a read error. The observed sequence ends 3 residues before the CDR3 terminus, with the missing tail filled in from the germline J gene. The gene calls are TRBV7-7 and TRBJ2-2, with D possibly matching TRBD1 (6 bases). The CDR3 totals 14 residues. Germline CDR1 reads SSHAT; CDR2 reads FNYEAQ (reference sequence). The sequenced CDR3 bases are TGTGCTAGCAGCTTGACAGGAGCCACCGGGGAG. Encoded protein: CASSLTGATGE. The CDR3, in full, reads CASSLTGATGELFF.

In regard to this clone: The read ends 3 residues shy of where the CDR3 ends; the end is completed using the germline J gene. The chain joins TRBV9 to TRBJ2-3; D may be TRBD2 (6 bases). Trimming removed 3 bases at V and 6 bases at J, with 11 bases between. CDR1 and CDR2 from the germline V gene are SGDLS and YYNGEE. The CDR3 runs to 13 residues. The CDR3 bases that were read are TGTGCCAGCAGCGGACTAGTAGGTGATACG. Its protein is CASSGLVGDT. The whole CDR3 sequence is CASSGLVGDTQYF. Together with reference TRBV9 and TRBJ2-3, the CDR3 gives the full variable domain: DSGVTQTPKHLITATGQRVTLRCSPRSGDLSVYWYQQSLDQGLQFLIQYYNGEERAKGNILERFSAQQFPDLHSELNLSSLELGDSALYFCASSGLVGDTQYFGPGTRLTVL.

CDR3 residues: CASSPRTSLYTGELFF. The DNA read from the CDR3 is TGTGCCAGCAGCCCTCGGACTAGTTTGTACACCGGGGAG. The chain is built from TRBV7-3 and TRBJ2-2; 7 bases map to TRBD2. The missing CDR3 end, 3 residues past where the read stops, is filled in from the germline J gene. The CDR3 runs 16 residues. V shed 5 bases, J shed 3 bases, and the junction held 9 bases outside the gene matches. The germline V gene has CDR1 SGHTA and CDR2 FQGTGA.

With respect to this clone: The read ends 3 residues before the CDR3 terminus; that terminus is restored from the germline J gene. This chain joins TRBV2 and TRBJ1-4, with D unclear. This CDR3 contains 14 residues. The germline V gene has CDR1 SNHLY and CDR2 FYNNEI. Trimming pared 5 bases from V and 7 bases from J, leaving 14 bases between. The CDR3: CASSRSYGGEKLFF. CDR3 bases read: TGTGCCAGCAGTCGCTCCTATGGCGGTGAAAAA.

With respect to this clone: Sequencing ends 3 residues short of the CDR3 end; the germline J gene provides the rest. The V gene is TRBV2, the J gene TRBJ2-3; D gene ambiguous. The germline CDR1 and CDR2 sequences are SNHLY and FYNNEI. Between the trimmed V and J ends, which lost 2 bases and 3 bases, there was a span of 9 bases. CDR3 length equals 14 residues. CDR3: CASSETPTTDTQYF. CDR3 bases read: TGTGCCAGCAGTGAAACTCCTACTACAGATACG.

As to this clone: The CDR3 is cut off 3 residues early in the read; its end comes from the germline J gene. The chain employs TRBV7-3 and TRBJ1-2; 10 bases are shared with TRBD1. J was trimmed by 6 bases and V by 11 bases; bases with no gene match: 18. The CDR3 covers 16 residues. CDR1 is SGHTA, CDR2 FQGTGA, per germline. CDR3 amino acids: CACPRDRGKGWDGYTF. The sequenced part of the CDR3 DNA is TGTGCCTGTCCCCGGGACAGGGGAAAAGGATGGGATGGC.

The CDR3 bases that were read are TGCGCCAGCAGCTTCACACCGGGGGTGCACACCGGGGAG. Amino acid sequence: CASSFTPGVHTGE. The whole CDR3 region reads CASSFTPGVHTGELFF. The V gene is TRBV5-1, the J gene TRBJ2-2, with D perhaps TRBD2 (6 bases). The read is 3 residues too short to cover the CDR3 end, so that end is filled in from the germline J gene. Germline V lookup: CDR1 SGHRS, CDR2 YFSETQ. Trimming shortened V by 2 bases and J by 3 bases, and 14 bases separated the two germline ends. This CDR3 has 16 amino acids.

Concerning this clone itself: The CDR3 is cut off 3 residues early in the read; its end comes from the germline J gene. The chain has TRBV2 and TRBJ2-7; tentative D call: TRBD1 (6 bases). Germline values: CDR1 SNHLY, CDR2 FYNNEI. V was cut by 2 bases and J by 5 bases, with 13 bases left in between. The CDR3 loop spans 14 amino acids. The CDR3 DNA, read in part, is TGTGCCAGCAGTGAAAAACAGGGCTTCAACGAG. Translating it yields CASSEKQGFNE. The whole CDR3 is CASSEKQGFNEQYF.

Notes on this clone: The read is 3 residues too short to cover the CDR3 end, so that end is filled in from the germline J gene. This chain links TRBV19 with TRBJ1-6; 10 positions agree with TRBD1. Germline V gene data show CDR1 as LNHDA and CDR2 as SQIVND (reference sequence). The CDR3 spans 17 residues. With V trimmed by 2 bases and J by 2 bases, 3 bases remained unmatched. This chain's CDR3 is CASSIRGQGTYNSPLHF. CDR3 DNA, as far as it was read: TGTGCCAGTAGTATAAGGGGACAGGGGACCTATAATTCACCC. The entire variable domain, with the rest obtained from reference TRBV19 and TRBJ1-6, is as follows: DGGITQSPKYLFRKEGQNVTLSCEQNLNHDAMYWYRQDPGQGLRLIYYSQIVNDFQKGDIAEGYSVSREKKESFPLTVTSAQKNPTAFYLCASSIRGQGTYNSPLHFGNGTRLTVT.

In the case of this clone: The read terminates 3 residues ahead of where the CDR3 ends, so the germline J gene completes it. The chain links TRBV10-3 to TRBJ2-5; D gene uncertain. Germline loops: CDR1 ENHRY, CDR2 SYGVKD. The CDR3 extends over 13 amino acids. The ends were cut back, 6 bases at V and 2 bases at J, with 10 bases in the middle. The sequenced CDR3 bases are TGTGCCATCAGATCCCAAGGGCAAGAGACC. Its protein is CAIRSQGQET. The whole CDR3 is CAIRSQGQETQYF.

The CDR3 spells CASSSGAGGGSPLHF. The DNA read from the CDR3 is TGTGCCAGCAGCTCTGGGGCAGGGGGCGGATCACCC. The rearrangement joins TRBV5-4 to TRBJ1-6, with 8 bases aligning to TRBD1. The sequence runs out 3 residues before the end of the CDR3; the remainder is reconstructed from the germline J gene. CDR1 is SGHNT, CDR2 YYREEE, per germline (reference sequence). The trim removed 3 bases at V and 10 bases at J, leaving 9 bases unmatched. The CDR3 has 15 residues.

For this clone: The read falls 3 residues short of the CDR3 end, and the missing part is taken from the germline J gene. The J gene is TRBJ1-5, the V gene TRBV12-3 or TRBV12-4; possibly TRBD1 for D (6 bases). CDR3 size: 14 residues. Trimming took 3 bases from V and 5 from J, leaving 11 bases between them. This CDR3 reads CASSFRGADQPQHF. CDR3 bases read: TGTGCCAGCAGTTTCCGGGGGGCAGATCAGCCC.